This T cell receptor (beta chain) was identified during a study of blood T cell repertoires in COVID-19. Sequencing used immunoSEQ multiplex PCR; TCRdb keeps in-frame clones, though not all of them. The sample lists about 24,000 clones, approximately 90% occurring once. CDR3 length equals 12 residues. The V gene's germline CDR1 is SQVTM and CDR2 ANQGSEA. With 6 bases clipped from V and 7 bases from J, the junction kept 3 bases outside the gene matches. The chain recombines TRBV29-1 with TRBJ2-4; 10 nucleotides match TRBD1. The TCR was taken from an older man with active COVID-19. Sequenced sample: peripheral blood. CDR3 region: CSVKDRGNIQYF. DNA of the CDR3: TGCAGCGTCAAGGACAGGGGGAACATTCAGTACTTC.